The text below deals with one TCR beta chain. This entry is derived from a study of blood T cell repertoires in COVID-19. The CDR3 is 13 amino acids. Germline assignment: CDR1 MGHRA and CDR2 YSYEKL. V lost 8 bases and J lost 7, with 15 bases in between. Assay: immunoSEQ multiplex PCR; the TCRdb copy retains only in-frame clones and omits some. This table has approximately 100,000 clones, 92% appearing once. The source of this sequence is a man aged 65 to 79 with acute or convalescent COVID-19. This chain connects TRBV4-1 to TRBJ2-1; D remains unclear. What was sequenced was peripheral blood. The CDR3 coding sequence is TGCGCCAGCCTCCGGGTCCGCCAGAATGAGCAGTTCTTC. It codes for CASLRVRQNEQFF.